Presented here are 22 T cell receptor beta chains from one specimen sequenced in a study of cytomegalovirus exposure and HLA in healthy donors. The study ran its PCR with 60 Vbeta and 13 Jbeta primers. Profiled with immunoSEQ multiplex PCR; TCRdb holds only in-frame clones, not every one. The data hold 200,000 or so clones, with approximately 80% observed a single time. Sequences were obtained from PBMCs. The receptors come from a girl aged 5-17 years in good health and CMV-seronegative.

On this clone: Distinct nucleotide sequences in the sample also encode this CDR3. The chain is built from TRBV2 and TRBJ1-5; D perhaps matches TRBD1 (6 bases). The germline CDR1 and CDR2 sequences are SNHLY and FYNNEI. The CDR3 spans 15 residues. V lost 2 bases and J 7 bases, leaving 15 bases between the germline ends. The CDR3 sequence is CASSERRDIKQPQHF. The CDR3 bases are TGTGCCAGCAGTGAAAGAAGGGACATAAAGCAGCCCCAGCATTTT.

This chain connects TRBV27 to TRBJ1-1; the match to TRBD1 covers 9 bases. The CDR3 consists of 17 residues. Germline-derived CDR1 and CDR2 are MNHEY and SMNVEV (reference sequence). J gave up 5 bases and V 5 bases, and 15 bases lay outside the gene matches. As DNA, the CDR3 is TGTGCCAGCAGTCCTCTTGCCCACGGACAGGGGACAACTGAAGCTTTCTTT. Amino acids: CASSPLAHGQGTTEAFF.

The V call is TRBV10-3, the J call TRBJ2-1, with 10 bases lining up with TRBD1. Germline V gene sequence: CDR1 ENHRY, CDR2 SYGVKD. Trimming took 3 bases from V and 6 from J; bases not matched to a gene: 8. The length of the CDR3 is 16 residues. The CDR3 nucleotides are TGTGCCATCAGTGAAAAGGGGGGACAGGGGAGCAATGAGCAGTTCTTC. Encoded protein: CAISEKGGQGSNEQFF.

The chain carries TRBV28 and TRBJ1-2, with D perhaps TRBD1 (6 bases). This CDR3 contains 15 residues. With 5 bases removed from V and 2 bases from J, the gap between germline ends came to 15 bases. Per the germline V gene, CDR1 is MDHEN and CDR2 is SYDVKM. The CDR3 sequence is CASSPTGRGNYGYTF. The CDR3 DNA reads as TGTGCCAGCAGTCCTACAGGGAGAGGGAACTATGGCTACACCTTC.

The CDR3 nucleotides read TGTGCCAGCAGTTTCTCCTACGGGGGGGGGAACACTGAAGCTTTCTTT. It codes for CASSFSYGGGNTEAFF. V and J are TRBV6-5 and TRBJ1-1, with D perhaps TRBD1 (5 bases). The germline V gene encodes CDR1 MNHEY and CDR2 SVGAGI. V gave up 4 bases and J gave up 1 base, with 16 bases separating them. This CDR3 has 16 residues.

The rearrangement joins TRBV5-1 to TRBJ1-1, with D hard to call. CDR1 SGHRS and CDR2 YFSETQ come from the germline V gene. Trimming pared 0 bases from V and 10 bases from J, leaving 13 bases between. The CDR3 contains 13 residues. The CDR3 DNA reads as TGCGCCAGCAGCTTGGCGGACTCCGGGAGAGCTTTCTTT. Encoded protein: CASSLADSGRAFF.

The chain combines TRBV7-9 with TRBJ2-4; TRBD1 aligns across 11 bases. CDR3 length: 14 residues. Germline V gene lookup returns CDR1 SEHNR and CDR2 FQNEAQ (reference sequence). With V trimmed by 4 bases and J by 9 bases, 5 bases remained unmatched. The CDR3 protein is CASSSGDRGAIQYF. CDR3 sequence (DNA): TGTGCCAGCAGCTCAGGGGACAGGGGGGCCATTCAGTACTTC.

The chain carries TRBV10-1 and TRBJ2-7; the match to TRBD1 covers 10 bases. In germline, CDR1 is WNHNN, CDR2 SYGVQD (reference sequence). J was trimmed by 7 bases and V by 6 bases; bases with no gene match: 6. The CDR3 length is 13 residues. CDR3 in amino acids: CASSDRGLGEQYF. The CDR3 DNA reads TGCGCCAGCAGCGACAGGGGGCTAGGTGAGCAGTACTTC.

This chain uses TRBV14 with TRBJ1-1; no clear D gene. From germline, CDR1 is SGHDN and CDR2 FVKESK. The CDR3 is 18 residues long. V was trimmed by 0 bases and J by 1 base, leaving 18 bases between them. DNA for the CDR3: TGTGCCAGCAGCCAAGAGGCGCTTATGCGCGGGGAGAACACTGAAGCTTTCTTT. Protein product: CASSQEALMRGENTEAFF.

This clone was seen more than once but under ten times. In nucleotides, the CDR3 is TGTGCCAGGGGGACAGGGGGTGATCTGGCCAAAAACATTCAGTACTTC. Residues: CARGTGGDLAKNIQYF. The rearrangement links TRBV27 to TRBJ2-4, with TRBD1 matching 11 bases. V was pared by 9 bases and J by 1 base, with 8 bases of the junction left unmatched. The CDR3 covers 16 residues. The V gene's germline CDR1 is MNHEY and CDR2 SMNVEV (reference sequence).

For this clone: The sample has other DNA sequences that encode this CDR3 too. V usage is TRBV5-4 and J usage is TRBJ1-3; possibly TRBD1 for D (6 bases). In germline, CDR1 is SGHNT, CDR2 YYREEE (reference sequence). V dropped 4 bases and J dropped 2 bases, with 7 bases sitting between them. The CDR3 has 13 amino acids. CDR3 DNA sequence: TGTGCCAGCAGCCGGGACACTGGAAACACCATATATTTT. Its protein product is CASSRDTGNTIYF.

The chain carries TRBV4-3 and TRBJ1-2; tentatively, D is TRBD1 (5 bases). The CDR3 covers 16 residues. Germline V gives CDR1 LGHNA, CDR2 YSLEER. Trimming removed 0 bases at V and 5 bases at J, with 16 bases between. The CDR3 region is CASSQDHGGTLYGYTF. The CDR3 bases are TGCGCCAGCAGCCAAGATCATGGAGGGACCCTATATGGCTACACCTTC.

This sequence joins TRBV7-8 and TRBJ1-1; no definite D call. The CDR3 consists of 15 residues. The germline V gene encodes CDR1 SGHVS and CDR2 FQNEAQ. The V end lost 3 bases, the J end lost 1 base, and 12 bases lay between the germline ends. The CDR3 region is CASSFSYLPNTEAFF. CDR3 in DNA: TGTGCCAGCAGCTTTTCTTACTTACCGAACACTGAAGCTTTCTTT.

The V and J genes are TRBV5-1 and TRBJ2-3, with D tentatively TRBD2 (5 bases). This CDR3 has 15 amino acids. From germline, CDR1 is SGHRS and CDR2 YFSETQ. V was shortened by 4 bases and J by 0 bases, with 12 bases between the two germline ends. The CDR3 nucleotides read TGCGCCAGCAGCGTCATGGGAGCTAGCACAGATACGCAGTATTTT. This encodes CASSVMGASTDTQYF. Full variable domain (missing parts from reference TRBV5-1 and TRBJ2-3): KAGVTQTPRYLIKTRGQQVTLSCSPISGHRSVSWYQQTPGQGLQFLFEYFSETQRNKGNFPGRFSGRQFSNSRSEMNVSTLELGDSALYLCASSVMGASTDTQYFGPGTRLTVL.

The genes are TRBV5-5 and TRBJ1-5; no firm D call. This CDR3 has 15 residues. Trimming cost V 2 bases and J 9 bases, with 18 bases left between them. In germline, CDR1 is SGHKS, CDR2 YYEKEE (reference sequence). CDR3 DNA sequence: TGTGCCAGCAGCTTCTCTCCACGAGGAATCATGCCCCAGCATTTT. It encodes CASSFSPRGIMPQHF.

The V gene is TRBV6-1, the J gene TRBJ1-4; D call uncertain. V lost 2 bases to trimming and J lost 3 bases, with 10 bases between them. Germline V gene sequence: CDR1 MNHNS, CDR2 SASEGT. The CDR3 extends over 15 amino acids. This CDR3 is CASSEHVRANEKLFF. CDR3 nucleotides: TGTGCCAGCAGTGAACACGTCCGGGCTAATGAAAAACTGTTTTTT.

The chain uses TRBV19 and TRBJ1-2; 11 nucleotides align to TRBD1. V shed 4 bases, J shed 6 bases, and the junction held 7 bases outside the gene matches. This CDR3 region has 15 residues. The germline gives CDR1 LNHDA, CDR2 SQIVND (reference sequence). In DNA, the CDR3 is TGTGCCAGTAGTACCGGACAGGGGGCAGGGAATGGCTACACCTTC. This sequence encodes CASSTGQGAGNGYTF. The entire variable domain, with the rest obtained from reference TRBV19 and TRBJ1-2, is as follows: DGGITQSPKYLFRKEGQNVTLSCEQNLNHDAMYWYRQDPGQGLRLIYYSQIVNDFQKGDIAEGYSVSREKKESFPLTVTSAQKNPTAFYLCASSTGQGAGNGYTFGSGTRLTVV.

The gene calls are TRBV1 and TRBJ1-2. TRBV1 is classified as a pseudogene. CDR3 length: 16 residues. Written as DNA, the CDR3 is TGCACCAGCAGCCAAGCCTCCGGGGATGGTGGCTATGGCTACACCTTC. Its translation is CTSSQASGDGGYGYTF.

This clone was counted once. The chain has TRBV11-2 and TRBJ2-2, with D possibly matching TRBD1 (6 bases). Germline CDR1 SGHAT, CDR2 FQNNGV. The CDR3 is 16 amino acids. Trimming took 8 bases from V and 3 from J, leaving 19 bases between them. The DNA for the CDR3 is TGTGCCAGCCACCTCTCCCCCAGGGGACACACCGGGGAGCTGTTTTTT. It translates to CASHLSPRGHTGELFF.

The genes are TRBV7-9 and TRBJ1-2; TRBD1 matches 8 bases. This CDR3 is built from 17 residues. Trimming removed 5 bases from V and 6 bases from J; junction bases left unmatched: 17. Germline CDR1 and CDR2: SEHNR and FQNEAQ (reference sequence). Written as DNA, the CDR3 is TGTGCCAGCAGCCATTTCCCGACTGACAGGGGTGTCCATGGCTACACCTTC. Amino acid sequence: CASSHFPTDRGVHGYTF.

This chain uses TRBV2 with TRBJ2-7; TRBD1 matches at 12 bases. V dropped 4 bases and J dropped 1; count of bases not matched to a gene: 8. The CDR3 runs 17 residues. Germline values: CDR1 SNHLY, CDR2 FYNNEI. Here the CDR3 DNA reads TGTGCCAGCAGTGTAAGGGACAGGGGGCCGACATCCTACGAGCAGTACTTC. It yields the protein CASSVRDRGPTSYEQYF. Full variable domain (missing parts from reference TRBV2 and TRBJ2-7): EPEVTQTPSHQVTQMGQEVILRCVPISNHLYFYWYRQILGQKVEFLVSFYNNEISEKSEIFDDQFSVERPDGSNFTLKIRSTKLEDSAMYFCASSVRDRGPTSYEQYFGPGTRLTVT.

The J gene is TRBJ1-6, the V gene TRBV9; no clear D gene. In germline, CDR1 is SGDLS, CDR2 YYNGEE. CDR3 size: 16 residues. The V end lost 0 bases, the J end lost 0 bases, and 7 bases lay between the germline ends. The DNA of the CDR3 is TGTGCCAGCAGCGTAGATTGGAGCTCCTATAATTCACCCCTCCACTTT. Protein product: CASSVDWSSYNSPLHF.